These 10 T cell receptor beta chains came from one sample sequenced in a study of technical replicates of blood from four donors. This table comes from immunoSEQ multiplex PCR, and its TCRdb copy is limited to in-frame clones, with some not included. This table holds roughly 70,000 clones, just over 90% found once. Material: PBMCs. The receptor set was obtained from a human donor in good health. Some clones in this sample may be carry-over from other donors' samples.

The chain recombines TRBV7-9 with TRBJ2-3; D may be TRBD2 (6 bases). The length of the CDR3 is 14 residues. CDR1 is SEHNR and CDR2 is FQNEAQ in the germline V gene (reference sequence). The V gene lost 5 bases and the J gene lost 4 bases, with 13 bases spanning the gap. The CDR3 DNA reads TGTGCCAGCAGCCTCGGGGGTTCGGCAGATACGCAGTATTTT. This codes for CASSLGGSADTQYF. The full variable domain, in which reference TRBV7-9 and TRBJ2-3 provide the parts outside the CDR3, is DTGVSQNPRHKITKRGQNVTFRCDPISEHNRLYWYRQTLGQGPEFLTYFQNEAQLEKSRLLSDRFSAERPKGSFSTLEIQRTEQGDSAMYLCASSLGGSADTQYFGPGTRLTVL.

This clone was picked up one time. The V gene is TRBV29-1, the J gene TRBJ2-1; D remains ambiguous. The CDR3 extends over 12 amino acids. From germline, CDR1 is SQVTM and CDR2 ANQGSEA. Trimming cost V 7 bases and J 0 bases, with 7 bases left between them. CDR3 sequence: CSASGSYNEQFF. CDR3 in DNA: TGCAGCGCCTCGGGCTCCTACAATGAGCAGTTCTTC.

CDR3 nucleotide sequence: TGTGCCAGCAGTTTCGGGACAGCGAATGAAAAACTGTTTTTT. Its translation is CASSFGTANEKLFF. This chain connects TRBV6-5 to TRBJ1-4; 7 nucleotides agree with TRBD1. V was clipped by 4 bases and J by 5 bases; unmatched bases: 4. This CDR3 is 14 amino acids long. Germline-derived CDR1 and CDR2 are MNHEY and SVGAGI.

Remarks on this clone: Compared with germline, one end of the junction differs, possibly owing to a read error. This chain uses TRBV10-3 with TRBJ2-5, with D perhaps matching TRBD2 (6 bases). Per the germline V gene, CDR1 is ENHRY and CDR2 is SYGVKD. This CDR3 region has 13 residues. The CDR3 region has the DNA TGTGCCATCAGTGATAGCGGCCAAGTGACCCAGTACTTC. It codes for CAISDSGQVTQYF.

The rearrangement uses TRBV7-9 and TRBJ1-5; 8 nucleotides align to TRBD1. The V gene end was trimmed by 0 bases and the J gene end by 2 bases; junction bases not matched to a gene: 9. The CDR3 spans 18 residues. Looked up from germline, CDR1 is SEHNR and CDR2 is FQNEAQ (reference sequence). The CDR3 reads CASSLAGRQGAGNQPQHF. CDR3 DNA sequence: TGTGCCAGCAGCTTAGCGGGTCGCCAGGGGGCCGGCAATCAGCCCCAGCATTTT.

V usage is TRBV7-3 and J usage is TRBJ2-3; D may be TRBD2 (5 bases). The CDR3 spans 16 residues. Trimming took off 5 bases at V and 0 bases at J, with 15 bases between the two ends. Germline assignment: CDR1 SGHTA and CDR2 FQGTGA. Here the CDR3 DNA reads TGTGCCAGCAGCCTCGGGGTAGCGTCTAGCACAGATACGCAGTATTTT. Translation gives CASSLGVASSTDTQYF. The complete variable domain, with remaining parts taken from reference TRBV7-3 and TRBJ2-3, reads GAGVSQTPSNKVTEKGKYVELRCDPISGHTALYWYRQSLGQGPEFLIYFQGTGAADDSGLPNDRFFAVRPEGSVSTLKIQRTERGDSAVYLCASSLGVASSTDTQYFGPGTRLTVL.

This clone was recorded once. The rearrangement joins TRBV7-9 to TRBJ1-6; TRBD1 agrees at 7 bases. The CDR3 totals 16 residues. The germline gives CDR1 SEHNR, CDR2 FQNEAQ (reference sequence). V gave up 2 bases and J gave up 14 bases; unmatched junction bases: 15. In DNA, the CDR3 is TGTGCCAGCAGCTTACGACAGGGCAATCCCAGTGGAGCCCTCCACTTT. It is translated as CASSLRQGNPSGALHF.

The chain joins TRBV7-9 to TRBJ2-1, with TRBD2 identical over 7 bases. J gave up 10 bases and V 2 bases, and 2 bases lay outside the gene matches. Germline CDR1 SEHNR, CDR2 FQNEAQ (reference sequence). The CDR3 runs to 12 residues. The DNA for the CDR3 is TGTGCCAGCAGCTTACGGGGGGAAGAGCAGTTCTTC. It encodes CASSLRGEEQFF.

This clone was observed a handful of times. The J gene is TRBJ1-1, the V gene TRBV18, with 9 bases lining up with TRBD1. With V trimmed by 2 bases and J by 0 bases, 7 bases remained unmatched. CDR1 is KGHSH and CDR2 is LQKENI in the germline V gene. There are 17 residues in the CDR3. Here the CDR3 reads CASSPNSGTGMNTEAFF. The DNA for the CDR3 is TGTGCCAGCTCACCAAACTCCGGGACAGGGATGAACACTGAAGCTTTCTTT. Filled out from reference TRBV18 and TRBJ1-1, the complete variable domain reads NAGVMQNPRHLVRRRGQEARLRCSPMKGHSHVYWYRQLPEEGLKFMVYLQKENIIDESGMPKERFSAEFPKEGPSILRIQQVVRGDSAAYFCASSPNSGTGMNTEAFFGQGTRLTVV.

This clone was observed a single time. The chain is built from TRBV7-2 and TRBJ1-6; no definite D call. The length of the CDR3 is 15 residues. Trimming removed 4 bases from V and 6 bases from J, with 13 bases in between. Germline assignment: CDR1 SGHTA and CDR2 FQGNSA. CDR3 DNA sequence: TGTGCCAGCAGCTATACGACAAACGGTAATTCACCCCTCCACTTT. Its translation: CASSYTTNGNSPLHF.